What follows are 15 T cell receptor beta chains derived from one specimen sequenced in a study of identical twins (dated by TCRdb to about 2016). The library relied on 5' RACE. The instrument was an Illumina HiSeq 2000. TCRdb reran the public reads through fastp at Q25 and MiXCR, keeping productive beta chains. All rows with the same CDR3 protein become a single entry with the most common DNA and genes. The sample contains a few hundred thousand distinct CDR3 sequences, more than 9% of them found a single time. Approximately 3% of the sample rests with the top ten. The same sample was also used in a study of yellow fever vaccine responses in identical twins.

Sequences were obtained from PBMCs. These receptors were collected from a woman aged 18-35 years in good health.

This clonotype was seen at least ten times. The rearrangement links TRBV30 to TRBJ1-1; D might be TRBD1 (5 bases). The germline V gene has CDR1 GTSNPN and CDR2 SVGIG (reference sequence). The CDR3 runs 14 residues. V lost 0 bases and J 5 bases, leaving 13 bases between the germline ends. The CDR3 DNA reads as TGTGCCTGGAGTGTAGCAGGGAAGGGGACTGAAGCTTTCTTT. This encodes CAWSVAGKGTEAFF.

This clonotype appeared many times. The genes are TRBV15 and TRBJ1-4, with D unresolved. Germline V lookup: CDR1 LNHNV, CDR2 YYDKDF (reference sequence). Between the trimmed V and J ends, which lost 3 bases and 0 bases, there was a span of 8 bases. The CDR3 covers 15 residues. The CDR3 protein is CATSSRIATNEKLFF. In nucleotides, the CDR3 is TGTGCCACCAGCAGCAGAATTGCAACTAATGAAAAACTGTTTTTT.

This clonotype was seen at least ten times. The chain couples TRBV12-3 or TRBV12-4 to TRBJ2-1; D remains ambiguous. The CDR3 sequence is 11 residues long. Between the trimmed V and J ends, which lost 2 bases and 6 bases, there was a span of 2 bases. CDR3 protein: CASSLINEQFF. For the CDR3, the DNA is TGTGCCAGCAGTTTAATCAATGAGCAGTTCTTC.

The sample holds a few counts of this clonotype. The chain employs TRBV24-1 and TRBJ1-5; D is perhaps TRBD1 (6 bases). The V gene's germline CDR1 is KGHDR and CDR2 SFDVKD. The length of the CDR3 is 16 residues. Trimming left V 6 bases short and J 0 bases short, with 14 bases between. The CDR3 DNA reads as TGTGCCACCAGTAAGGGCCCAGGGGATAGCAATCAGCCCCAGCATTTT. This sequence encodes CATSKGPGDSNQPQHF.

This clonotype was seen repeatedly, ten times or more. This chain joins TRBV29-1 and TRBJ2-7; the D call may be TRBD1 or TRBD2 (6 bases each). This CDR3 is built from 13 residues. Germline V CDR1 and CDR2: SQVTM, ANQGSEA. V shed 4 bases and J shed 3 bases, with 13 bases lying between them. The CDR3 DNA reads TGCAGCGTTGTGGGACAAGCGGGCTACGAGCAGTACTTC. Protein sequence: CSVVGQAGYEQYF.

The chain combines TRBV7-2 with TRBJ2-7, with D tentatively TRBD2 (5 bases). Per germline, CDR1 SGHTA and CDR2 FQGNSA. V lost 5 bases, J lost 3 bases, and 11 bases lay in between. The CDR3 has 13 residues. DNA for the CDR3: TGTGCCAGCAGCCCCAAGCGGAACTACGAGCAGTACTTC. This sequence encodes CASSPKRNYEQYF.

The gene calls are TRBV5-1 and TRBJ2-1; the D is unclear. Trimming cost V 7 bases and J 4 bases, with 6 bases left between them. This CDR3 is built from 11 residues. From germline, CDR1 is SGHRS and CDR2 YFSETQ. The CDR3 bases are TGCGCCAGCGCAATGTACAATGAGCAGTTCTTC. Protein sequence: CASAMYNEQFF.

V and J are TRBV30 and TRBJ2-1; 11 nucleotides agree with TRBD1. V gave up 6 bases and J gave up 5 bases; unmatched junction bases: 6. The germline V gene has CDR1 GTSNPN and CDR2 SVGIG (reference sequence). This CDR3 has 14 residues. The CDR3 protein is CACSGQGADNEQFF. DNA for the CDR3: TGTGCCTGCTCAGGACAGGGGGCCGACAATGAGCAGTTCTTC.

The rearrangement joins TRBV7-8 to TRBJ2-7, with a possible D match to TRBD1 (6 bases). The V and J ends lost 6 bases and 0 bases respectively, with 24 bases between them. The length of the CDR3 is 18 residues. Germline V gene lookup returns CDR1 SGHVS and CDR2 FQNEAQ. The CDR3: CASRPGGFRDTFSYEQYF. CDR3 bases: TGTGCCAGCAGGCCTGGTGGATTTCGGGACACATTCTCCTACGAGCAGTACTTC. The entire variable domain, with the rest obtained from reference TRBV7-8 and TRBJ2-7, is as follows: GAGVSQSPRYKVAKRGQDVALRCDPISGHVSLFWYQQALGQGPEFLTYFQNEAQLDKSGLPSDRFFAERPEGSVSTLKIQRTQQEDSAVYLCASRPGGFRDTFSYEQYFGPGTRLTVT.

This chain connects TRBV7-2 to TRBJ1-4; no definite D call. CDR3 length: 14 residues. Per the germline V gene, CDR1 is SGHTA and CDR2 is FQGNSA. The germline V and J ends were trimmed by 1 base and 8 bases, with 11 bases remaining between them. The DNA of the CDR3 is TGTGCCAGCAGCTTAGGATTCGGAGGGGAAAAACTGTTTTTT. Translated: CASSLGFGGEKLFF.

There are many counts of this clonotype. This chain's CDR3 is CASSEVGSGAREQFF. The CDR3 DNA is TGTGCCAGCAGCGAGGTTGGTAGCGGGGCCAGGGAGCAGTTCTTC. The chain is built from TRBV9 and TRBJ2-1; TRBD2 agrees at 8 bases. Germline values: CDR1 SGDLS, CDR2 YYNGEE. This CDR3 is 15 amino acids long. The J segment lost 10 bases and the V segment lost 3 bases, leaving 12 bases of the junction unmatched.

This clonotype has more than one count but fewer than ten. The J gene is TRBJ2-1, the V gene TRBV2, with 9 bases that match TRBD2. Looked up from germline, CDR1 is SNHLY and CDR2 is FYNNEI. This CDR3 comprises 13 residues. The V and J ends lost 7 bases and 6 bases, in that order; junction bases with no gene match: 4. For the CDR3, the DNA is TGTGCCAGCATGACTAGCGGTTTCAATGAGCAGTTCTTC. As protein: CASMTSGFNEQFF.

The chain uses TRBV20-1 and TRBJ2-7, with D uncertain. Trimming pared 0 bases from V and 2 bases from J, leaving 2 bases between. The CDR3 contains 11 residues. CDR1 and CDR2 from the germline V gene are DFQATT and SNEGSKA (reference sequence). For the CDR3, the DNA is TGCAGTGCTAGAGATCCCTACGAGCAGTACTTC. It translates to CSARDPYEQYF.

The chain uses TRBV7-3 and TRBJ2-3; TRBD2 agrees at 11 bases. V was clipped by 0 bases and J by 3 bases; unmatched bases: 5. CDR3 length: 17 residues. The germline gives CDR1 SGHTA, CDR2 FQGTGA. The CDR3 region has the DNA TGTGCCAGCAGCTTAACCCCCGGGACTAGCGGAACAGATACGCAGTATTTT. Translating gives CASSLTPGTSGTDTQYF.

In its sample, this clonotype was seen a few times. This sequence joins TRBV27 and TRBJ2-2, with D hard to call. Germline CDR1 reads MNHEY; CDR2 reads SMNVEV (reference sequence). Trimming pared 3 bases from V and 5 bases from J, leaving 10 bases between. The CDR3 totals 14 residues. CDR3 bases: TGTGCCAGCAGTTTTCTGTCCCTAACCGGGGAGCTGTTTTTT. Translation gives CASSFLSLTGELFF.